The sequence of this T cell receptor beta chain was determined in a study of radiation and T cells in renal cell carcinoma. The study's findings and limits: From baseline, blood top tumor clonotypes peaked at 2 weeks post-radiation.

The time point here: blood 4 weeks post-SBRT, at nephrectomy. Described treatment: 15 Gy SBRT to primary tumor, nephrectomy 4 weeks later. As to this clone: No antigen is known for it.

Profiling relied on immunoSEQ multiplex PCR, and the TCRdb table lists in-frame clones only, not all of them. The data show 120,000 to 150,000 clones, 65% to 90% seen once. This CDR3 contains 14 residues. V lost 4 bases to trimming and J lost 1 base; unmatched junction nucleotides: 4. CDR1 SGHRS and CDR2 YFSETQ come from the germline V gene. The rearrangement uses TRBV5-1 and TRBJ1-1; 7 bases are shared with TRBD1. The source of this sequence is a woman aged 45 to 65 with renal cell carcinoma. Specimen: blood, collected from a patient whose treatment included radiotherapy and nephrectomy. CDR3 in DNA: TGCGCCAGCAGCCCAGGGACAGCGAACACTGAAGCTTTCTTT. Translating it yields CASSPGTANTEAFF.